The 7 T cell receptor gamma chains in this list originate from one sample, sequenced in a study of gamma delta lymphoproliferative disorders and STAT genes. TCRdb reanalysed the multiplex PCR reads via CATT. The sample shows 4,000 or so gamma-chain clones, more than 6.5% of them seen only once. The receptor sequences were amplified from genomic DNA of peripheral blood mononuclear cells. Sequenced material: blood. The receptor set was obtained from a human donor in good health.

This clone is judged medium-sized. The J gene is TRGJ1 or TRGJ2, the V gene TRGV10. Here the J gene came from matching the DNA to germline, since TCRdb omits it. TRGV10 is assigned to the ORF class and has an uncertain function. The V and J ends lost 8 bases and 4 bases, in that order; junction bases with no gene match: 15. This CDR3 has 15 amino acids. The CDR3, as DNA: TGTGCTGCGTGGGATAAACGCGGGACGTATTATAAGAAACTCTTT. Amino acid sequence: CAAWDKRGTYYKKLF.

At least ten counts were recorded for this clone. This chain joins TRGV4 and TRGJ1 or TRGJ2. TCRdb supplies no J gene; here it was assigned by aligning the nucleotide sequence to germline. The CDR3 consists of 11 residues. The junction had 8 bases not matched to a gene; V was cut back by 9 bases and J by 6 bases. Germline V lookup: CDR1 EGSTGY, CDR2 YDSYTSSV. CDR3 in DNA: TGTGCCACCACTTACTTTTATAAGAAACTCTTT. Residues: CATTYFYKKLF.

This clone is classed as medium-sized. Other DNA sequences in this sample translate to the same CDR3. The V gene is TRGV10, the J gene TRGJP1. Matching the DNA to germline supplied the J gene, which TCRdb does not give. TRGV10 carries the ORF label, with uncertain function. After removal of 8 bases from V and 8 bases from J, the junction contained 6 bases not matched to a gene. The CDR3 has 12 amino acids. The CDR3 coding sequence is TGTGCTGCGTGGGACACGGGTTGGTTCAAGATATTT. Translated, it gives CAAWDTGWFKIF.

By share, this clone counts as medium-sized. Different DNA sequences within this sample yield the same CDR3. This chain links TRGV8 with TRGJ1 or TRGJ2. The J gene, absent from TCRdb, was called here by matching the DNA to germline. Germline values: CDR1 VENAVY, CDR2 YDSYNSRV. The CDR3 has 13 amino acids. The trim removed 1 base at V and 1 base at J, leaving 1 base unmatched. The CDR3 protein is CATWDRNYYKKLF. The CDR3 DNA follows: TGTGCCACCTGGGATAGAAATTATTATAAGAAACTCTTT.

By share, this clone counts as medium-sized. This sequence joins TRGV8 and TRGJ1 or TRGJ2. The J gene was not available in TCRdb and was assigned here by matching the DNA to germline segments. CDR1 is VENAVY, CDR2 YDSYNSRV, per germline. The CDR3 is 14 amino acids. Trimming at V came to 2 bases and at J to 4 bases, leaving 8 bases not matched to a gene. The CDR3 nucleotides read TGTGCCACCTGGGATAAGAGACTCTATTATAAGAAACTCTTT. Its protein product is CATWDKRLYYKKLF.

This clone occurred many times. This CDR3 is also generated by other DNA sequences in the sample. CDR3 loop: CATWDTYYYKKLF. DNA for the CDR3: TGTGCCACCTGGGACACCTATTATTATAAGAAACTCTTT. The chain combines TRGV2 with TRGJ1 or TRGJ2. Matching the DNA to germline supplied the J gene, which TCRdb does not give. Germline V gene lookup returns CDR1 EGSNGY and CDR2 YDSYNSKV. There are 13 residues in the CDR3. V was pared by 3 bases and J by 2 bases, with 4 bases of the junction left unmatched.

This clone showed up many times. CDR3: CATWDRRDYYKKLF. The CDR3 nucleotides are TGTGCCACCTGGGACAGGCGGGATTATTATAAGAAACTCTTT. The rearrangement uses TRGV3 and TRGJ1 or TRGJ2. Germline matching of the DNA provided the J gene here, since TCRdb leaves it blank. The length of the CDR3 is 14 residues. Germline V gene data show CDR1 as VTNTFY and CDR2 as YDVSTARD (reference sequence). V lost 0 bases and J lost 2; bases outside the gene matches: 4.